This is a list of T cell receptor beta chains from one sample in a study of blood T cell repertoires in COVID-19. Sequencing used immunoSEQ multiplex PCR; TCRdb keeps in-frame clones, though not all of them. This sample has 100,000 to 150,000 clones, with about 80% found just once. Sequencing was done on a sample of peripheral blood. The receptors derive from a man between 65 and 80 years old with acute or convalescent COVID-19. Both conserved end residues are trimmed from each CDR3. D genes are given only for firm matches.

v_call,j_call,d_call,cdr3_aa
TRBV5-8,TRBJ2-1,-,ASLRGKTYNEQF
TRBV6-5,TRBJ1-2,-,ASRDSLYGYT
TRBV6-5,TRBJ2-5,TRBD1,ASSRGTVQETQY
TRBV7-9,TRBJ2-5,-,ASSRGTHQETQY
TRBV7-2,TRBJ2-1,-,ASSLERSGEQF
TRBV9,TRBJ1-1,-,ASSVGSVGGRDTEAF
TRBV2,TRBJ2-1,-,ASLSQGSNYNEQF
TRBV3-1/TRBV3-2,TRBJ1-2,-,ASSQAQPFYGYT
TRBV5-1,TRBJ1-2,-,ASSYTANYGYT
TRBV18,TRBJ2-4,-,ASSPWTEGENIQY
TRBV7-2,TRBJ2-1,TRBD1,ASSTPYGQGAQF
TRBV6-5,TRBJ1-1,-,ASSSLGQGNTEAF
TRBV4-3,TRBJ2-3,TRBD1,ASSQIQGDGADTQY
TRBV5-1,TRBJ2-7,TRBD2,ASSLDPSGTYEQY
TRBV4-2,TRBJ1-4,-,ASSQDREKLF
TRBV15,TRBJ1-5,TRBD1,ATSRDRGSNQPQH
TRBV28,TRBJ2-7,-,ASLTPTSSYEQY
TRBV30,TRBJ2-7,TRBD1,AWSVSRGSYEQY
TRBV19,TRBJ2-2,-,ASSTAPGELF
TRBV6-6,TRBJ2-5,TRBD2,ASSYSGSGGETQY
TRBV4-1,TRBJ1-1,TRBD1,ASSVWTGSNTEAF
TRBV12-3/TRBV12-4,TRBJ1-1,-,ASSREGTEAF
TRBV10-3,TRBJ2-5,TRBD1,AISTTGVRETQY
TRBV30,TRBJ2-3,-,AWSVEADTQY
TRBV19,TRBJ2-3,TRBD2,ASSIGPSSGDPTDTQY
TRBV7-3,TRBJ2-1,TRBD1,ASSSGQAYNEQF
TRBV21-1,TRBJ2-3,-,ASSGYTDTQY
TRBV7-2,TRBJ1-5,-,ASSVQGYQPQH
TRBV6-6,TRBJ2-7,TRBD1,ASSLGQGFYEQY
TRBV7-2,TRBJ2-5,TRBD2,ASSSPGTSGMKTQY
TRBV7-3,TRBJ2-2,-,ASSLIGDGELF
TRBV4-1,TRBJ2-3,TRBD2,ASSPTQTSYLNTQY
TRBV11-2,TRBJ1-6,TRBD1,ASSQGQGRSPLH
TRBV6-5,TRBJ2-1,-,ASRGDNEQF
TRBV5-1,TRBJ2-7,TRBD2,ASSSSGRIYEQY
TRBV7-2,TRBJ2-7,TRBD2,ASSLATSGTYEQY
TRBV11-3,TRBJ2-1,TRBD2,ASSLGGASGNREQF
TRBV7-3,TRBJ2-2,-,ASSPLGQRVHTGELF
TRBV6-5,TRBJ1-5,-,ASSYSQGSNQPQH
TRBV5-1,TRBJ2-1,TRBD2,ASSLQASGINNEQF
TRBV2,TRBJ2-1,-,ASSEASLLTGPLLHEQF
TRBV9,TRBJ1-2,TRBD1,ASSVATTGINLAHGYT
TRBV29-1,TRBJ2-7,TRBD1,SAGQASYEQY
TRBV18,TRBJ2-5,-,ASSPPSTPPLETQY